Given below is one T cell receptor beta chain in context. The entry originates in a study of radiation and T cells in renal cell carcinoma. The time point: baseline pretreatment blood. Sample treatment: 15 Gy SBRT to primary tumor, nephrectomy 4 weeks later. Per germline, CDR1 MDHEN and CDR2 SYDVKM. The CDR3 covers 14 residues. The ends were cut back, 4 bases at V and 0 bases at J, with 8 bases in the middle. This table comes from immunoSEQ multiplex PCR, and its TCRdb copy is limited to in-frame clones, with some not included. The sample holds around 140,000 clones; around 90% are singletons and the top ten take 3.5% to 5%.

The chain uses TRBV28 and TRBJ2-3; D remains ambiguous. The clonotype comes from a woman in her seventies with renal cell carcinoma. The specimen was blood, collected from a patient whose treatment included radiotherapy and nephrectomy. CDR3 residues: CASSSALSTDTQYF. The CDR3 DNA follows: TGTGCCAGCAGTTCCGCACTTAGCACAGATACGCAGTATTTT.